A selection of T cell receptor beta chains follows, all from one sample in a study of identical twins. Via MiXCR, TCRdb re-called the 5' RACE reads, giving one row per CDR3 protein. The data hold around 530,000 distinct CDR3 sequences, with approximately 16% observed a single time. The same sample was also used in a study of yellow fever vaccine responses in identical twins.

Material for sequencing was CD4+ T cells sorted from blood. These TCRs come from a young woman in good health. CDR3s include the opening cysteine and the closing phenylalanine or tryptophan. The order of the fields is J gene, D gene, clone size, V gene, CDR3 protein, CDR3 DNA. The D gene is left open where the match is weak. The listing skips clone size in some rows; elsewhere it reads once, few, many or a size class.

J gene: TRBJ1-1; D gene: -; clone size: many; V gene: TRBV10-3; CDR3 protein: CGSGNYTEAFF; CDR3 DNA: TGTGGGTCAGGTAATTACACTGAAGCTTTCTTT
J gene: TRBJ2-2; D gene: -; clone size: -; V gene: TRBV6-2/TRBV6-3; CDR3 protein: CASSPGHLTGELFF; CDR3 DNA: TGTGCCAGCAGCCCGGGACATCTCACCGGGGAGCTGTTTTTT
J gene: TRBJ2-4; D gene: -; clone size: few; V gene: TRBV7-9; CDR3 protein: CASSFGGRGWYF; CDR3 DNA: TGTGCCAGCAGCTTCGGGGGCAGGGGGTGGTACTTC
J gene: TRBJ2-1; D gene: TRBD2; clone size: few; V gene: TRBV12-3/TRBV12-4; CDR3 protein: CASSWLAGAPNEQFF; CDR3 DNA: TGTGCCAGCAGTTGGCTAGCGGGGGCCCCTAATGAGCAGTTCTTC
J gene: TRBJ2-7; D gene: TRBD2; clone size: -; V gene: TRBV12-5; CDR3 protein: CASGLSGTSLDEQYF; CDR3 DNA: TGTGCTAGTGGTTTGTCCGGGACTAGCTTAGACGAGCAGTACTTC
J gene: TRBJ2-7; D gene: TRBD2; clone size: few; V gene: TRBV6-1; CDR3 protein: CATRVSGVAYEQYF; CDR3 DNA: TGTGCCACCAGAGTAAGCGGGGTAGCCTACGAGCAGTACTTC
J gene: TRBJ2-1; D gene: TRBD2; clone size: -; V gene: TRBV7-9; CDR3 protein: CASTLAGDNEQFF; CDR3 DNA: TGTGCCAGCACACTAGCGGGAGACAATGAGCAGTTCTTC
J gene: TRBJ2-7; D gene: -; clone size: few; V gene: TRBV12-3/TRBV12-4; CDR3 protein: CASSSPHYEQYF; CDR3 DNA: TGTGCCAGCAGTTCCCCCCACTACGAGCAGTACTTC
J gene: TRBJ2-5; D gene: -; clone size: many; V gene: TRBV20-1; CDR3 protein: CSARDTTSPQETQYF; CDR3 DNA: TGCAGTGCTAGAGATACGACTAGTCCTCAAGAGACCCAGTACTTC
J gene: TRBJ1-2; D gene: -; clone size: many; V gene: TRBV12-3/TRBV12-4; CDR3 protein: CASSPQFKGGYTF; CDR3 DNA: TGTGCCAGCAGTCCCCAGTTCAAGGGGGGCTACACCTTC
J gene: TRBJ2-1; D gene: TRBD2; clone size: -; V gene: TRBV2; CDR3 protein: CASSPTSGTSNEQFF; CDR3 DNA: TGTGCCAGCAGCCCGACTAGCGGGACTTCGAATGAGCAGTTCTTC
J gene: TRBJ1-1; D gene: -; clone size: few; V gene: TRBV10-3; CDR3 protein: CAISRDKMNTEAFF; CDR3 DNA: TGTGCCATCAGCAGGGACAAGATGAACACTGAAGCTTTCTTT
J gene: TRBJ2-5; D gene: TRBD2; clone size: many; V gene: TRBV12-3/TRBV12-4; CDR3 protein: CASSPPPSGSQETQYF; CDR3 DNA: TGTGCCAGCAGTCCCCCCCCTAGCGGGTCCCAAGAGACCCAGTACTTC
J gene: TRBJ2-3; D gene: TRBD2; clone size: -; V gene: TRBV12-3/TRBV12-4; CDR3 protein: CASCGSRRDTQYF; CDR3 DNA: TGTGCCAGCTGCGGGAGTCGGAGGGATACGCAGTATTTT
J gene: TRBJ2-3; D gene: -; clone size: -; V gene: TRBV24-1; CDR3 protein: CATSGTPNLDTQYF; CDR3 DNA: TGTGCCACCAGCGGGACACCAAACCTGGATACGCAGTATTTT
J gene: TRBJ2-4; D gene: TRBD2; clone size: -; V gene: TRBV11-2; CDR3 protein: CASSPTLMGLAGDGVENIQYF; CDR3 DNA: TGTGCCAGCAGCCCCACCCTCATGGGACTAGCGGGCGATGGTGTAGAAAACATTCAGTACTTC
J gene: TRBJ1-1; D gene: -; clone size: few; V gene: TRBV7-3; CDR3 protein: CASSPALGARTEAFF; CDR3 DNA: TGTGCCAGCAGTCCTGCTCTGGGGGCCCGGACTGAAGCTTTCTTT
J gene: TRBJ1-2; D gene: TRBD1; clone size: -; V gene: TRBV29-1; CDR3 protein: CSAPDRGNYGYTF; CDR3 DNA: TGCAGCGCCCCGGACAGGGGGAACTATGGCTACACCTTC